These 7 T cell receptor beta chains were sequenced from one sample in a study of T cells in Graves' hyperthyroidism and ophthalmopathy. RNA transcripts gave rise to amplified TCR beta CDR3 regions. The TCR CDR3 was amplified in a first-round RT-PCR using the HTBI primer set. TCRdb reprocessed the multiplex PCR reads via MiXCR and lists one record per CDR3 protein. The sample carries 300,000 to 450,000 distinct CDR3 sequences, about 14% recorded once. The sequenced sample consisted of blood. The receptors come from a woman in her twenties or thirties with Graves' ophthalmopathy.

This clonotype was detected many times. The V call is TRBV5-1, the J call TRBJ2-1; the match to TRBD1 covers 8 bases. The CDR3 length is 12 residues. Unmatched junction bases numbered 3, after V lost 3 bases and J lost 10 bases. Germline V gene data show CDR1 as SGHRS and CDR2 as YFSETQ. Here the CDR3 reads CASSWGQVEQFF. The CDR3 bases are TGCGCCAGCAGCTGGGGACAGGTGGAGCAGTTCTTC.

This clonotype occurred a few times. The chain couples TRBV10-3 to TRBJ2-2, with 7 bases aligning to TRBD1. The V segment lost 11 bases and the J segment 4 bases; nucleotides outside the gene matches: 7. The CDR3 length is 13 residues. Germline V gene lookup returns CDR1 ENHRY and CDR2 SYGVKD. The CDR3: CASRAGGTGELFF. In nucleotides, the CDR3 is TGTGCCTCAAGAGCAGGGGGCACCGGGGAGCTGTTTTTT.

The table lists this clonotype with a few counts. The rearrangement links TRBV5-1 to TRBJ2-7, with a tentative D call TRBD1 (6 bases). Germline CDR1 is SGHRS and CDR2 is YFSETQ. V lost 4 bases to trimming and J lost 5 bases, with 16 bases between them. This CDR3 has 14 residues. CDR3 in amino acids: CASSNGGGRDEQYF. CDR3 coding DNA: TGCGCCAGCAGCAATGGTGGGGGCCGGGACGAGCAGTACTTC.

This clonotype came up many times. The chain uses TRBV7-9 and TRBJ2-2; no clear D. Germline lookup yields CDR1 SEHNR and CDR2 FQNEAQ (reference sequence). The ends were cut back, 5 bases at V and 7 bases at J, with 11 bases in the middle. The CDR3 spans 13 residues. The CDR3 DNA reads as TGTGCCAGCAGCCCCGGACGGGTCGGGGAGCTGTTTTTT. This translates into CASSPGRVGELFF.

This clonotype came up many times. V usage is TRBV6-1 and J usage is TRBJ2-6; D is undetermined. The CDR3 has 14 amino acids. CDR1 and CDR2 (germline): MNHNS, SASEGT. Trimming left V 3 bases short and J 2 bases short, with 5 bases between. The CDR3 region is CASSEGAGANVLTF. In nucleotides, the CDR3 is TGTGCCAGCAGTGAGGGTGCTGGGGCCAACGTCCTGACTTTC.

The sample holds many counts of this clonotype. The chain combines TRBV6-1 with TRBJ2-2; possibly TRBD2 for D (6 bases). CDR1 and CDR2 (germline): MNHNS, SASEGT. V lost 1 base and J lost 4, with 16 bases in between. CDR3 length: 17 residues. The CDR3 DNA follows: TGTGCCAGCAGTGAAGAATGGACGACCGGGGGCACCGGGGAGCTGTTTTTT. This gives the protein CASSEEWTTGGTGELFF.

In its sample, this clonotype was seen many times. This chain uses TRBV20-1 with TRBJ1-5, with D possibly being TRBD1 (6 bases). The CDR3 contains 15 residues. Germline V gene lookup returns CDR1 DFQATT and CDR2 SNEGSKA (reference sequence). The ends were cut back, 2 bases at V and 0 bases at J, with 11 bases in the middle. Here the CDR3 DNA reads TGCAGTGCTAGAACACAGGGCTATAGCAATCAGCCCCAGCATTTT. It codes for CSARTQGYSNQPQHF.